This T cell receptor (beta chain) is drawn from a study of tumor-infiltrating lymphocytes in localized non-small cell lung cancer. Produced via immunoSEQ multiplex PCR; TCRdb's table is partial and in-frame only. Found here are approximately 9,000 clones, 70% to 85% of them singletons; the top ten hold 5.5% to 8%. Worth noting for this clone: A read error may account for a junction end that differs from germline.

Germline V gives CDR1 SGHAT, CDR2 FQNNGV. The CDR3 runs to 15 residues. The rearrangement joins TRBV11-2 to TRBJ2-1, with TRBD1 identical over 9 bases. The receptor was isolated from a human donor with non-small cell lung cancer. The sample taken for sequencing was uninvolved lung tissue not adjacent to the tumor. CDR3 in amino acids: CASSFETGGYKEQFF. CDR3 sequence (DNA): TGTGCCAGCAGCTTTGAGACAGGGGGGTACAAGGAGCAGTTCTTC.